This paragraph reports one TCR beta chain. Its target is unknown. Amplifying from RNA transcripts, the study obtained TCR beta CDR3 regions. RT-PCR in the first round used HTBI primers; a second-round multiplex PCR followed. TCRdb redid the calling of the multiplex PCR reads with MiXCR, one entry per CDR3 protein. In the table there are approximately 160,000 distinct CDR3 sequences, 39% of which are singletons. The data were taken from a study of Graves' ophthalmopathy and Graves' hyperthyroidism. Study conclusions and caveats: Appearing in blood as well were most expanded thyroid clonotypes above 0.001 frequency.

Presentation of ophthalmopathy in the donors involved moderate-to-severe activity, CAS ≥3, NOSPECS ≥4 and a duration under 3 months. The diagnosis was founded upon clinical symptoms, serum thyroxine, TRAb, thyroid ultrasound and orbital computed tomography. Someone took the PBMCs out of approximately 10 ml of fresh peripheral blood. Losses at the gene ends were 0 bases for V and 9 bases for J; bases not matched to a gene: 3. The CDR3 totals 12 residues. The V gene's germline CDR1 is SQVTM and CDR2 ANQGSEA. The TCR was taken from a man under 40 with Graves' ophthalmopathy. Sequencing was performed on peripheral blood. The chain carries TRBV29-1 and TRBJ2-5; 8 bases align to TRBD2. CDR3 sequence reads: CSVEDGSGAQYF. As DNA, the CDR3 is TGCAGCGTTGAAGATGGTAGCGGGGCCCAGTACTTC.